The sequence of this TCR beta chain was determined in a study of T cells in Graves' hyperthyroidism and ophthalmopathy. This CDR3 spans 14 amino acids. Germline V CDR1 and CDR2: SGHTA, FQGNSA. V was pared by 1 base and J by 7 bases, with 3 bases of the junction left unmatched. The investigators amplified TCR beta CDR3 regions from RNA transcripts. First-round RT-PCR with HTBI primers amplified the TCR CDR3 region. TCRdb called the multiplex PCR reads again in MiXCR, with one record for every CDR3 protein. The sample holds approximately 500,000 distinct CDR3 sequences, approximately 44% seen once. This clonotype was seen a single time.

The sequence came from a woman aged 18-29 years with Graves' hyperthyroidism. The sequencing sample was made of peripheral blood or thyroid tissue (not recorded which). The rearrangement uses TRBV7-2 and TRBJ1-4, with 7 positions matching TRBD1. The CDR3 loop reads CASSLGSGGEKLFF. CDR3 in DNA: TGTGCCAGCAGCTTAGGGTCAGGGGGTGAAAAACTGTTTTTT.